The 2 T cell receptor beta chains below were found in one sample sequenced in a study of T-cell reconstitution after alpha-beta-depleted transplantation in children. Preparation of the TCRbeta library was carried out with unique molecular identifiers. TCRdb reprocessed the PCR reads with MiXCR, giving one entry per CDR3 protein. The sample carries fewer than 200,000 distinct CDR3 sequences, about 6.3% recorded once. The sample consisted of PBMCs from the stem cell graft donor, taken from the stem cell graft. The receptors shown here come from a human donor who donated a stem cell graft to a child with Wiskott-Aldrich syndrome.

This clonotype was observed at least ten times. The V and J genes are TRBV12-3 or TRBV12-4 and TRBJ2-7; 10 bases are shared with TRBD2. This CDR3 contains 21 residues. V was pared by 3 bases and J by 0 bases, with 20 bases of the junction left unmatched. CDR3: CASSFQGWSLAGVADSYEQYF. CDR3 sequence (DNA): TGTGCCAGCAGTTTTCAGGGTTGGAGCCTAGCGGGAGTAGCGGACTCCTACGAGCAGTACTTC.

This clonotype was picked up many times. This chain links TRBV10-3 with TRBJ1-1; 9 nucleotides match TRBD1. The J segment lost 1 base and the V segment lost 5 bases, leaving 8 bases of the junction unmatched. The CDR3 has 16 amino acids. Germline V gives CDR1 ENHRY, CDR2 SYGVKD. CDR3: CAISPLSTGGNTEAFF. For the CDR3, the DNA is TGTGCCATCAGTCCCCTTTCGACAGGGGGGAACACTGAAGCTTTCTTT.